Below are 20 T cell receptor beta chains sequenced from a single sample in a study of T cell responses to AZD1222 COVID-19 vaccine. The assay was immunoSEQ multiplex PCR, and TCRdb's table has in-frame clones only and misses some. The sample contains about 140,000 clones, 92% of which appear only once. The material sequenced was peripheral blood, taken on day 0 of AZD1222 vaccination. The receptors were gathered from an adult in good health.

J is TRBJ1-4 and V is TRBV27; D perhaps matches TRBD1 (5 bases). Looked up from germline, CDR1 is MNHEY and CDR2 is SMNVEV (reference sequence). The V end lost 6 bases, the J end lost 0 bases, and 14 bases lay between the germline ends. The CDR3 length is 16 residues. DNA of the CDR3: TGTGCCAGCAGGACCTGGGGGGGATCAACTAATGAAAAACTGTTTTTT. This translates into CASRTWGGSTNEKLFF.

This rearrangement joins TRBV4-1 to TRBJ1-2, with D perhaps matching TRBD1 (6 bases). Germline lookup yields CDR1 MGHRA and CDR2 YSYEKL. This CDR3 contains 15 residues. The germline V and J ends were trimmed by 2 bases and 3 bases, with 13 bases remaining between them. The CDR3 loop reads CASSQPGAPHYGYTF. In DNA form, the CDR3 reads TGCGCCAGCAGCCAACCAGGGGCTCCTCACTATGGCTACACCTTC.

V is TRBV10-3 and J is TRBJ1-1; no clear D. This CDR3 region has 13 residues. CDR1 is ENHRY and CDR2 is SYGVKD in the germline V gene. Trimming left V 4 bases short and J 1 base short, with 7 bases between. The CDR3 DNA reads as TGTGCCATCAGTGGGTCCAGGAACACTGAAGCTTTCTTT. It specifies CAISGSRNTEAFF.

The chain uses TRBV6-5 and TRBJ1-4, with TRBD1 identical over 7 bases. The CDR3 runs 15 residues. J lost 0 bases, V lost 6 bases, and 4 bases had no gene match. Germline loops: CDR1 MNHEY, CDR2 SVGAGI. The CDR3 is CASRRDSATNEKLFF. For the CDR3, the DNA is TGTGCCAGCAGACGGGACAGCGCAACTAATGAAAAACTGTTTTTT.

This clone showed up just once. The chain has TRBV7-2 and TRBJ2-7; no reliable D call. The CDR3 contains 12 residues. Germline lookup yields CDR1 SGHTA and CDR2 FQGNSA. V lost 0 bases and J 2 bases, leaving 2 bases between the germline ends. CDR3 sequence: CASSLAAYEQYF. Here the CDR3 DNA reads TGTGCCAGCAGCTTAGCGGCCTACGAGCAGTACTTC.

This chain links TRBV7-2 with TRBJ2-1; possibly TRBD2 for D (5 bases). V was trimmed by 5 bases and J by 9 bases, leaving 8 bases between them. CDR3 length: 11 residues. Germline values: CDR1 SGHTA, CDR2 FQGNSA. The CDR3 DNA reads TGTGCCAGCAGCCCCGGACTTGAGCAGTTCTTC. This gives the protein CASSPGLEQFF.

This sequence joins TRBV10-3 and TRBJ2-7; 9 bases map to TRBD1. Germline CDR1 reads ENHRY; CDR2 reads SYGVKD. The ends lost 2 bases at V and 6 bases at J; junction bases unmatched: 8. The CDR3 covers 15 residues. The DNA for the CDR3 is TGTGCCATCAGTGAGCCGAGTGGGACAGGGACCGAGCAGTACTTC. Encoded protein: CAISEPSGTGTEQYF.

This sequence joins TRBV27 and TRBJ1-6, with a tentative D call TRBD1 (5 bases). This CDR3 is 15 amino acids long. The V end was cut by 1 base, the J end by 5 bases, with 9 bases between. The germline V gene encodes CDR1 MNHEY and CDR2 SMNVEV (reference sequence). CDR3 protein: CASSLLDSNNSPLHF. CDR3 coding DNA: TGTGCCAGCAGTTTATTAGACAGTAATAATTCACCCCTCCACTTT.

V and J are TRBV28 and TRBJ1-1; D perhaps matches TRBD1 (6 bases). The CDR3 spans 13 residues. The germline V gene has CDR1 MDHEN and CDR2 SYDVKM. Trimming took off 8 bases at V and 0 bases at J, with 10 bases between the two ends. The CDR3: CASAGHMNTEAFF. DNA of the CDR3: TGTGCCAGCGCGGGACACATGAACACTGAAGCTTTCTTT.

This clone has only a few counts. V usage is TRBV19 and J usage is TRBJ1-5; TRBD1 might be the D (5 bases). The germline gives CDR1 LNHDA, CDR2 SQIVND (reference sequence). Between the trimmed V and J ends, which lost 9 bases and 4 bases, there was a span of 22 bases. This CDR3 has 16 amino acids. The CDR3 reads CASWLSVGDPNQPQHF. The CDR3 nucleotides are TGTGCCAGCTGGCTAAGTGTGGGGGATCCTAATCAGCCCCAGCATTTT.

This chain links TRBV5-1 with TRBJ2-5, with D unresolved. V lost 1 base and J lost 4, with 5 bases in between. The germline V gene has CDR1 SGHRS and CDR2 YFSETQ. CDR3 length: 12 residues. Written as DNA, the CDR3 is TGCGCCAGCAGCTTGAGCTTAGAGACCCAGTACTTC. Its translation: CASSLSLETQYF.

This chain links TRBV15 with TRBJ2-3, with no clear D. The CDR3 extends over 17 amino acids. Trimming pared 1 base from V and 9 bases from J, leaving 23 bases between. Germline loops: CDR1 LNHNV, CDR2 YYDKDF (reference sequence). CDR3: CATSRGAETSNLGTQYF. CDR3 DNA sequence: TGTGCCACCAGCAGAGGGGCGGAGACCTCCAACCTGGGGACGCAGTATTTT.

The gene calls are TRBV4-1 and TRBJ1-3, with D possibly matching TRBD1 (5 bases). Trimming stripped 0 bases from V and 0 bases from J, with 12 bases between. Per germline, CDR1 MGHRA and CDR2 YSYEKL. CDR3 length: 17 residues. The CDR3 nucleotides read TGCGCCAGCAGCCAAGAGTCGACAGTGAACTCTGGAAACACCATATATTTT. This translates into CASSQESTVNSGNTIYF.

This clone was detected only once. The V call is TRBV6-5, the J call TRBJ1-4; D remains unclear. Trimming cost V 6 bases and J 0 bases, with 11 bases left between them. The CDR3 spans 15 residues. CDR1 MNHEY and CDR2 SVGAGI come from the germline V gene. As DNA, the CDR3 is TGTGCCAGCAGCCCCGAGTCCGCAACTAATGAAAAACTGTTTTTT. Amino acids: CASSPESATNEKLFF.

CDR3 DNA: TGTGCCAGCAGTTACCTTACCGGGACAGACCAAGAGACCCAGTACTTC. Translation gives CASSYLTGTDQETQYF. V usage is TRBV6-5 and J usage is TRBJ2-5; TRBD1 aligns across 7 bases. The CDR3 totals 16 residues. Per the germline V gene, CDR1 is MNHEY and CDR2 is SVGAGI. Trimming at V came to 2 bases and at J to 0 bases, leaving 6 bases not matched to a gene.

The CDR3 spells CASSLDNSGNTIYF. CDR3 nucleotides: TGCGCCAGCAGCTTGGATAACTCTGGAAACACCATATATTTT. V and J are TRBV5-1 and TRBJ1-3; D ambiguous. V lost 0 bases and J 0 bases, leaving 4 bases between the germline ends. From germline, CDR1 is SGHRS and CDR2 YFSETQ. The CDR3 sequence is 14 residues long.

This clone was observed a few times. This sequence joins TRBV15 and TRBJ1-5, with 7 bases lining up with TRBD1. The CDR3 totals 16 residues. Germline CDR1 LNHNV, CDR2 YYDKDF (reference sequence). The V and J ends lost 6 bases and 7 bases, in that order; junction bases with no gene match: 15. Here the CDR3 DNA reads TGTGCCACCAGTCGTGCCCTTGACAGGGAATACCAGCCCCAGCATTTT. Translation gives CATSRALDREYQPQHF. The whole variable domain, filled in from reference TRBV15 and TRBJ1-5, reads DAMVIQNPRYQVTQFGKPVTLSCSQTLNHNVMYWYQQKSSQAPKLLFHYYDKDFNNEADTPDNFQSRRPNTSFCFLDIRSPGLGDTAMYLCATSRALDREYQPQHFGDGTRLSIL.

This chain links TRBV7-9 with TRBJ2-3, with 12 bases matching TRBD2. CDR3 length: 14 amino acids. Losses at the gene ends were 5 bases for V and 9 bases for J; bases not matched to a gene: 6. Germline CDR1 reads SEHNR; CDR2 reads FQNEAQ (reference sequence). This chain's CDR3 is CASSPRLAGDTQYF. The CDR3 DNA sequence: TGTGCCAGCAGCCCCCGACTAGCGGGAGACACGCAGTATTTT. Full variable domain (outside the CDR3, taken from reference TRBV7-9 and TRBJ2-3): DTGVSQNPRHKITKRGQNVTFRCDPISEHNRLYWYRQTLGQGPEFLTYFQNEAQLEKSRLLSDRFSAERPKGSFSTLEIQRTEQGDSAMYLCASSPRLAGDTQYFGPGTRLTVL.

This clone was picked up one time. The chain uses TRBV2 and TRBJ2-5; 7 nucleotides align to TRBD2. J lost 8 bases, V lost 6 bases, and 12 bases had no gene match. The CDR3 covers 14 residues. Germline values: CDR1 SNHLY, CDR2 FYNNEI. CDR3 in DNA: TGTGCCAGCAGCGAAAGCGGGACCCCCCAAACCCAGTACTTC. It encodes CASSESGTPQTQYF.

The CDR3 DNA is TGTGCCAGCAGCCAGACTAGCGGGGGCACAGATACGCAGTATTTT. Translated: CASSQTSGGTDTQYF. The chain recombines TRBV3-1 (or the pseudogene TRBV3-2) with TRBJ2-3; 11 bases agree with TRBD2. Trimming removed 3 bases from V and 1 base from J; junction bases left unmatched: 0. CDR1 LGHDT and CDR2 YNNKEL come from the germline V gene (reference sequence). The CDR3 is made up of 15 amino acids.